These 3 T cell receptor beta chains share one sample of origin, sequenced in a study of PD-L1 blockade in urothelial cancer. The assay was immunoSEQ multiplex PCR, and TCRdb's table has in-frame clones only and misses some. The sample includes about 47,000 clones, around 81% of them seen just once. Specified time point: pretreatment peripheral blood. The sample was PBMCs, taken around atezolizumab (anti-PD-L1) treatment. All receptors come from a man between 60 and 75 years old with urothelial cancer.

This chain links TRBV19 with TRBJ2-1, with a tentative D call TRBD2 (6 bases). This CDR3 has 15 amino acids. Per germline, CDR1 LNHDA and CDR2 SQIVND (reference sequence). Trimming pared 3 bases from V and 6 bases from J, leaving 15 bases between. The CDR3 loop reads CASSIPGWRGNEQFF. As DNA, the CDR3 is TGTGCCAGTAGTATCCCCGGATGGAGGGGCAATGAGCAGTTCTTC.

The J gene is TRBJ1-5, the V gene TRBV21-1. TRBV21-1 is shown as a pseudogene. The CDR3 has 16 amino acids. Here the CDR3 DNA reads TGTGCCAGCAGCAAAGAGCGGGAGAGCAGCAATCAGCCCCAGCATTTT. It yields the protein CASSKERESSNQPQHF.

The rearrangement links TRBV28 to TRBJ1-2; a weak D match, TRBD1 (6 bases). The CDR3 has 11 residues. V gave up 9 bases and J gave up 8 bases, with 13 bases separating them. The germline V gene encodes CDR1 MDHEN and CDR2 SYDVKM. CDR3 sequence (DNA): TGTGCCAGTACACAGGGACAAGGCTACACCTTC. It is translated as CASTQGQGYTF.